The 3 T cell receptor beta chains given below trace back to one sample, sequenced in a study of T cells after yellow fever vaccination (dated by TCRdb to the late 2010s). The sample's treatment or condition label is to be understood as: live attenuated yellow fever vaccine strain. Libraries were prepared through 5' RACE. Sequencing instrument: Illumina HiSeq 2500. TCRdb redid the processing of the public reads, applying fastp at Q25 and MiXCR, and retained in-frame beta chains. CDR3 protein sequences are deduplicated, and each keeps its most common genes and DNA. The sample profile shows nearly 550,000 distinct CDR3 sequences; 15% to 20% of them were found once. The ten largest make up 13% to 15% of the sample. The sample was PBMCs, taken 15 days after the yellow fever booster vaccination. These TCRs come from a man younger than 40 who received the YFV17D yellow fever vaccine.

DNA of the CDR3: TGCAGTGCAGGGCGACAGACGGAGACCCAGTACTTC. Protein sequence: CSAGRQTETQYF. The chain joins TRBV20-1 to TRBJ2-5, with D possibly TRBD1 on 5 matching bases. This CDR3 spans 12 amino acids. CDR1 is DFQATT and CDR2 is SNEGSKA in the germline V gene (reference sequence). The V end lost 6 bases, the J end lost 5 bases, and 13 bases lay between the germline ends.

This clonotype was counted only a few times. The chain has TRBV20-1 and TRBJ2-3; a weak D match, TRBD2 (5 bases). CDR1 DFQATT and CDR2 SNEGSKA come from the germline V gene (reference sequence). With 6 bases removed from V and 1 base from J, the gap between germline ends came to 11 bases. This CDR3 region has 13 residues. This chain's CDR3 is CSARVRRTDTQYF. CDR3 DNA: TGCAGTGCGAGGGTCCGCCGCACAGATACGCAGTATTTT.

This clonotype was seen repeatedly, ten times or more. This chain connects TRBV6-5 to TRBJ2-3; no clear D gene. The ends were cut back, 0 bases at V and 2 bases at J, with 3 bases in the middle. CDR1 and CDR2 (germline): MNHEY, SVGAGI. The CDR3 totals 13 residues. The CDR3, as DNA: TGTGCCAGCAGTTACTCCTCCACAGATACGCAGTATTTT. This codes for CASSYSSTDTQYF.